The present T cell receptor beta chain was sequenced within a study of blood T cell repertoires in COVID-19. The CDR3 extends over 17 amino acids. With V trimmed by 0 bases and J by 3 bases, 8 bases remained unmatched. Germline loops: CDR1 SGDLS, CDR2 YYNGEE. Profiling relied on immunoSEQ multiplex PCR, and the TCRdb table lists in-frame clones only, not all of them. The table includes 130,000 to 150,000 clones, around 75% detected once. What was sequenced was peripheral blood. The receptor was derived from a woman in her 70s with COVID-19, enrolled during active disease. The chain employs TRBV9 and TRBJ2-1, with TRBD2 matching over 8 bases. The CDR3 here is CASSVGAAGALYNEQFF. The CDR3 DNA reads TGTGCCAGCAGCGTAGGGGCAGCGGGGGCCCTCTACAATGAGCAGTTCTTC.